Below, 6 T cell receptor beta chains from the same sample are listed, as sequenced in a study of T cell repertoires in cytomegalovirus infection. Each CDR3 protein is one row after TCRdb ran MiXCR on the reads. This table has 740,000 or so distinct CDR3 sequences, roughly 35% appearing once. The sequencing sample was made of PBMCs. The receptors shown here come from a human donor in good health (CMV status not recorded). Some clones in this sample may be carry-over from other donors' samples.

The V call is TRBV19, the J call TRBJ2-6, with D perhaps matching TRBD1 (6 bases). V was shortened by 1 base and J by 0 bases, with 7 bases between the two germline ends. Germline V gives CDR1 LNHDA, CDR2 SQIVND (reference sequence). CDR3 length: 16 amino acids. The CDR3 DNA is TGTGCCAGTAGTATAGCACAGGGCTCTGGGGCCAACGTCCTGACTTTC. Translated, it gives CASSIAQGSGANVLTF. Based on the CDR3 plus reference TRBV19 and TRBJ2-6, the full variable domain is DGGITQSPKYLFRKEGQNVTLSCEQNLNHDAMYWYRQDPGQGLRLIYYSQIVNDFQKGDIAEGYSVSREKKESFPLTVTSAQKNPTAFYLCASSIAQGSGANVLTFGAGSRLTVL.

This clonotype was seen more than once but under ten times. V gene TRBV3-1 combines with J gene TRBJ2-2; D gene uncertain. Between the trimmed V and J ends, which lost 3 bases and 5 bases, there was a span of 7 bases. Germline-derived CDR1 and CDR2 are LGHDT and YNNKEL (reference sequence). The CDR3 totals 13 residues. For the CDR3, the DNA is TGTGCCAGCAGCCATCCGGGTACCGGGGAGCTGTTTTTT. Encoded protein: CASSHPGTGELFF.

This clonotype turned up a few times. The gene calls are TRBV19 and TRBJ2-1; D possibly uses TRBD1 or TRBD2 (6 bases each). The germline gives CDR1 LNHDA, CDR2 SQIVND (reference sequence). The CDR3 has 13 amino acids. Trimming removed 7 bases from V and 7 bases from J, with 14 bases in between. CDR3 sequence reads: CASNVGGWNEQFF. CDR3 nucleotide sequence: TGTGCCAGTAATGTCGGGGGCTGGAATGAGCAGTTCTTC.

This chain uses TRBV7-2 with TRBJ2-3; 8 bases are a match to TRBD2. The ends lost 4 bases at V and 5 bases at J; junction bases unmatched: 8. CDR3 length: 15 amino acids. Per the germline V gene, CDR1 is SGHTA and CDR2 is FQGNSA. The CDR3 coding sequence is TGTGCCAGCAGCTCCCAAGGCGGGAGGCAAGATACGCAGTATTTT. This codes for CASSSQGGRQDTQYF.

This clonotype was detected a few times. The rearrangement links TRBV28 to TRBJ1-3; TRBD1 agrees at 8 bases. The germline gives CDR1 MDHEN, CDR2 SYDVKM. The CDR3 covers 14 residues. CDR3 amino acids: CVTWDRTSGNTIYF. CDR3 in DNA: TGTGTTACTTGGGACAGGACCTCTGGAAACACCATATATTTT.

Remarks on this clonotype: A much larger clone differs from this one at a single base, so this may be a read error. CDR3 region: CASSYGINTGELFF. Written as DNA, the CDR3 is TGTGCCAGCAGTTACGGGATTAACACCGGGGAGCTGTTTTTT. V and J are TRBV6-5 and TRBJ2-2; D not resolved. The CDR3 extends over 14 amino acids. Germline-derived CDR1 and CDR2 are MNHEY and SVGAGI. Trimming removed 2 bases from V and 2 bases from J, with 6 bases in between.